This TCR beta chain was recorded in a study of CD8 T cells in Susac syndrome. Overall study context: Patients with Susac syndrome were, at the time of blood collection, therapy-naive, maintained on corticosteroids, or maintained on intravenous immunoglobulin alone.

CDR3 length equals 13 residues. Per germline, CDR1 SGHRS and CDR2 YFSETQ. Trimming shortened V by 5 bases and J by 1 base, and 6 bases separated the two germline ends. Random-hexamer reverse transcription was applied to about 0.45 to 1 ug RNA. TCRdb redid the calling of the immunoSEQ multiplex PCR reads with MiXCR, one entry per CDR3 protein. Among 150,000 to 190,000 distinct CDR3 sequences listed, approximately 95% were seen once. The receptor's source is a human donor with Susac syndrome. Specimen: CD4+ T cells from PBMCs. The V call is TRBV5-1, the J call TRBJ2-2; tentatively, D is TRBD1 or TRBD2 (5 bases each). CDR3 in DNA: TGCGCCAGCAGGAGGGGGAACACCGGGGAGCTGTTTTTT. It encodes CASRRGNTGELFF.